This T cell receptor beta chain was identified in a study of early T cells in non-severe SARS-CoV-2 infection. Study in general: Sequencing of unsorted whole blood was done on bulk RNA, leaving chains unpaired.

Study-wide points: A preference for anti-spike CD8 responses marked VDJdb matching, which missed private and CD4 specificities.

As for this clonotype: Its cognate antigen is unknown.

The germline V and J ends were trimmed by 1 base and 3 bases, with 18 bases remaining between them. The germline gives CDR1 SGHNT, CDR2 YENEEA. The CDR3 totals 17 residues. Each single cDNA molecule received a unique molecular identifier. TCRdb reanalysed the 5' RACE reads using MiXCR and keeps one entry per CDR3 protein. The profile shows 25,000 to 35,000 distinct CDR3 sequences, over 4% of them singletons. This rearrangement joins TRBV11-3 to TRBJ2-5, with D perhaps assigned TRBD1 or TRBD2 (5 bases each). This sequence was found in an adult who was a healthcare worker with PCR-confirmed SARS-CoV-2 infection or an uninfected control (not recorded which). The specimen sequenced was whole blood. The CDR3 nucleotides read TGTGCCAGCAGCTTAGGGGTCGGGGACCCTCCAGAAGAGACCCAGTACTTC. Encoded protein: CASSLGVGDPPEETQYF.